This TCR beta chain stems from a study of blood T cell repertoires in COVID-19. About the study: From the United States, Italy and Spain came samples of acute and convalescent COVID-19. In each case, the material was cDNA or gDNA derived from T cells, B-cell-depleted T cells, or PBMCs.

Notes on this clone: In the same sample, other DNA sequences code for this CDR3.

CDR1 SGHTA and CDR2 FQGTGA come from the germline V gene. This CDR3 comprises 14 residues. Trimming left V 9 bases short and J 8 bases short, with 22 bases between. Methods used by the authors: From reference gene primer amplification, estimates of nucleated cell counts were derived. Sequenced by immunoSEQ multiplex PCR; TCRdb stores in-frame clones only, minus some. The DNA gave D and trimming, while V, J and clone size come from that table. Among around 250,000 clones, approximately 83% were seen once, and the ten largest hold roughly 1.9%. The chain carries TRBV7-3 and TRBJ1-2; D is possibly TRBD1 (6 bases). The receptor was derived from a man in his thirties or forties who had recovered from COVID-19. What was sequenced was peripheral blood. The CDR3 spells CASSLTGTSEGYTF. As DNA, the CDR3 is TGTGCCAGTAGCCTTACCGGGACAAGCGAGGGCTACACCTTC.